This T cell receptor (beta chain) is from a study of beta chain features in type 1 diabetes. Study-wide findings and caveats: VDJ junctions in type 1 diabetes patients carried more deletions and fewer insertions. PCR could preferentially amplify shorter templates, alike in patients and controls.

A remark on this clone: Antigen unknown.

A sort by CD45RO/CCR7/CD25/CD127/CD95/CD27 yielded CD4+ naive, central memory, regulatory and stem cell-like memory cells. All of the isolated RNA was reverse transcribed, so expressed TCRB transcripts were sequenced. Data came from immunoSEQ multiplex PCR; TCRdb stores just in-frame clones and leaves some out. The sample includes approximately 100,000 clones, about two fifths seen only once; the top ten take approximately 0.065%. Trimming cost V 5 bases and J 8 bases; bases outside gene matches: 5. The CDR3 is 13 amino acids. Germline CDR1 and CDR2: SGHVS and FNYEAQ. The chain uses TRBV7-6 and TRBJ2-1; 8 nucleotides align to TRBD1. The source is a woman between 18 and 30 years old in good health. Sequenced input: stem cell memory CD4+ T cells from blood. As DNA, the CDR3 is TGTGCCAGCAGCCCCGGACAGGGCCATGAGCAGTTCTTC. It translates to CASSPGQGHEQFF.